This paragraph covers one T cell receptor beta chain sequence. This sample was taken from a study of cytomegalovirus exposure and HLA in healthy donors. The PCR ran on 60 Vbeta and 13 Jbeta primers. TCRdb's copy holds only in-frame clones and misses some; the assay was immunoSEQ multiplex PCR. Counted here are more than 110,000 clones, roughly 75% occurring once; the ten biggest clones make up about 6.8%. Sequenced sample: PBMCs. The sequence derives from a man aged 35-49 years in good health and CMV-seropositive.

The CDR3 region has the DNA TGTGCCTGGAGTGTCAGACAGGGGTTTAATGAAAAACTGTTTTTT. This translates into CAWSVRQGFNEKLFF. The chain couples TRBV30 to TRBJ1-4, with TRBD1 matching over 8 bases. V lost 0 bases to trimming and J lost 4 bases; unmatched junction nucleotides: 4. Germline V gene data show CDR1 as GTSNPN and CDR2 as SVGIG (reference sequence). The CDR3 runs 15 residues.